This TCR beta chain was obtained from a study of blood T cell repertoires in COVID-19. Study-wide context: The study drew acute and convalescent COVID-19 samples from the United States, Italy and Spain.

In the original processing: Reference gene primer amplification in the assay estimated nucleated cell counts. Clones were sequenced by immunoSEQ multiplex PCR, and TCRdb holds only the in-frame ones, with some missing. The DNA gave D and trimming, while V, J and clone size come from that table. The sample yields just under 85,000 clones, around 83% seen once. Per the germline V gene, CDR1 is SGHNT and CDR2 is YYREEE (reference sequence). The CDR3 contains 15 residues. V lost 5 bases, J lost 3 bases, and 15 bases lay in between. Sequenced input: peripheral blood. The chain uses TRBV5-4 and TRBJ1-5, with a tentative D call TRBD1 (5 bases). This TCR was sampled from a woman aged 55-70 years with acute or convalescent COVID-19. CDR3 sequence reads: CASSMKGNNNQPQHF. DNA of the CDR3: TGTGCCAGCAGTATGAAGGGGAACAACAATCAGCCCCAGCATTTT.